The 3 T cell receptor beta chains listed next were all sequenced from one sample in a study of T cell repertoires in cytomegalovirus infection. In TCRdb, the reads were re-called with MiXCR into one record per CDR3 protein. The repertoire holds some 480,000 distinct CDR3 sequences, with around a third as singletons. Antigens for these TCRs are unknown. The material sequenced was cultured PBMCs, taken from culture after CMV antigen stimulation. The receptor source for this set is a human donor in good health (CMV status not recorded). Some clones in this sample may be carry-over from other donors' samples.

The V and J genes are TRBV6-5 and TRBJ1-2, with a tentative D call TRBD1 (5 bases). Trimming removed 0 bases from V and 4 bases from J, with 9 bases in between. The CDR3 totals 14 residues. Germline-derived CDR1 and CDR2 are MNHEY and SVGAGI. The CDR3, as DNA: TGTGCCAGCAGTTACTCAGGGGAGGCCTATGGCTACACCTTC. Translating it yields CASSYSGEAYGYTF.

This clonotype was seen repeatedly, ten times or more. The chain is built from TRBV5-1 and TRBJ1-2; no clear D. Germline-derived CDR1 and CDR2 are SGHRS and YFSETQ. V dropped 0 bases and J dropped 4 bases, with 4 bases sitting between them. The CDR3 has 12 residues. CDR3 coding DNA: TGCGCCAGCAGCTTGGAGGCCTATGGCTACACCTTC. It translates to CASSLEAYGYTF. The variable domain in full, with the rest retrieved from reference TRBV5-1 and TRBJ1-2, is KAGVTQTPRYLIKTRGQQVTLSCSPISGHRSVSWYQQTPGQGLQFLFEYFSETQRNKGNFPGRFSGRQFSNSRSEMNVSTLELGDSALYLCASSLEAYGYTFGSGTRLTVV.

The rearrangement links TRBV10-3 to TRBJ2-5; no clear D gene. CDR1 and CDR2 from the germline V gene are ENHRY and SYGVKD. V lost 0 bases and J 5 bases, leaving 10 bases between the germline ends. CDR3 length: 14 amino acids. In nucleotides, the CDR3 is TGTGCCATCAGTGAGTCAGGTGTAACGGAGACCCAGTACTTC. It is translated as CAISESGVTETQYF.